This T cell receptor (beta chain) derives from a study of blood T cell repertoires in COVID-19 (dated by TCRdb to about 2020). Regarding the study in general: The collaborator samples originated in the United States, Italy and Spain and spanned the acute and convalescent phases of COVID-19. The repertoires were released in a freely available public database meant as a resource for research on the immune response to SARS-CoV-2. The dataset comprised deeply sampled blood TCRbeta repertoires from subjects exposed to, actively infected with, or recovered from COVID-19. The samples were drawn from the first 160 participants of the ongoing ImmuneRACE study and from over a thousand subjects provided by 6 global collaborators. HLA class I and class II types, where available, came from metadata supplied by the sample provider rather than from assay-based typing. The material from the prospective study consisted of cDNA or gDNA derived from T cells, B-cell-depleted T cells, or PBMCs. The sample metadata nearly always contained a de-identified subject ID, COVID-19 status, age in years and sex. Summary of the overall study and its limitations: The quantity of clinical and demographic metadata differed by source and by participant and was supplied without curation.

Trimming costs V 3 bases and J 3 bases, and their ends lie 3 bases apart. The CDR3 runs 12 amino acids, cysteine and phenylalanine included. The only DNA kept is the CDR3, 36 bases in frame from the first base. Taken from the germline V gene, the CDR1 and CDR2 loops are MDHEN and SYDVKM. The immunoSEQ Assay, a bias-controlled multiplex PCR, was used to amplify TCRbeta CDR3 regions from genomic DNA. As for the original processing: The number of nucleated cells in each sample was estimated by amplification of reference gene primers within the assay. To quantify the absolute abundance of each unique TCRbeta CDR3 rearrangement, sequence reads were collapsed and filtered. For each sample, productive Simpson clonality was calculated as the square root of Simpson's diversity index over productive rearrangements. The clones in this table, taken by TCRdb from immuneACCESS, are in-frame only. Not every clone is retained; where verified, under half of the shortfall comes from an unresolved V gene, and the cause of the rest is unknown. V, J and clone size are those of that table, while D and trimming were read from the DNA. The sample table shows 250,000 to 300,000 clones, and around 90% are seen once. The ten largest account for 0.75% to 1% of the sample.

Participants in the prospective study were enrolled through a virtual design, were aged 18 to 89 years, and lived in 24 United States geographic areas. In the prospective study, cohorts were assigned on the basis of participant-reported clinical history obtained from a screening survey and a study questionnaire. Recovered participants in ImmuneRACE Cohort 3 were defined by two consecutive negative NP/OP PCR tests, clearance by a healthcare professional, or resolution of symptoms. Mobile phlebotomists in the prospective study collected whole blood, serum and a nasopharyngeal or oropharyngeal swab from every participant. Prospective study participants could optionally give additional blood draws and questionnaires over a roughly 2-month period. Before DNA extraction, prospective study blood samples were shipped either frozen or at room temperature. A remark on this clone: Its target antigen remains unknown. No much larger clonotype is one base removed from it; base qualities were not supplied.

Sample: PBMCs or T cells enriched from blood (not recorded which). The source of this sequence is a woman aged 30 to 39 who had recovered from COVID-19. The rearranged segments are TRBV28 and TRBJ1-5, with an unclear D gene assignment. The CDR3 here reads CASSFSNQPQHF. In nucleotides, the sequence is TGTGCCAGCAGTTTCTCCAATCAGCCCCAGCATTTT.